One and the same sample provided the 9 T cell receptor beta chains below, sequenced in a study of radiation and T cells in renal cell carcinoma. Documented time point: baseline pretreatment blood. Noted treatment: 15 Gy SBRT to primary tumor, nephrectomy 4 weeks later. Sequenced by immunoSEQ multiplex PCR; TCRdb stores in-frame clones only, minus some. The repertoire holds 110,000 to 150,000 clones, with about 88% as singletons. The sequencing here drew on blood, taken from a patient whose treatment included radiotherapy and nephrectomy. The receptors derive from a woman in her forties or fifties with renal cell carcinoma.

Here the CDR3 reads CASRGQNYGYTF. CDR3 DNA sequence: TGTGCCAGTAGGGGACAGAACTATGGCTACACCTTC. V and J are TRBV19 and TRBJ1-2; 7 positions match TRBD1. V shed 6 bases, J shed 2 bases, and the junction held 0 bases outside the gene matches. Germline V gene data show CDR1 as LNHDA and CDR2 as SQIVND (reference sequence). The CDR3 extends over 12 amino acids.

V and J are TRBV19 and TRBJ1-5; D is ambiguous. The ends were cut back, 2 bases at V and 1 base at J, with 6 bases in the middle. The CDR3 is 14 residues long. CDR1 is LNHDA, CDR2 SQIVND, per germline (reference sequence). The CDR3 spells CASSISPSNQPQHF. CDR3 nucleotide sequence: TGTGCCAGTAGTATATCTCCGAGCAATCAGCCCCAGCATTTT.

About this clone: Mismatch with germline at one junction end may stem from a read error. This rearrangement joins TRBV2 to TRBJ2-7; 7 bases align to TRBD1. This CDR3 is 13 amino acids long. The germline V gene has CDR1 SNHLY and CDR2 FYNNEI. The chain's CDR3 is CASNEQGRSQQYF. CDR3 in DNA: TGTGCCAGCAATGAACAGGGGAGAAGTCAGCAGTACTTC.

The chain has TRBV7-9 and TRBJ1-2, with unresolved D. The CDR3 is 16 residues long. V was clipped by 5 bases and J by 1 base, with 17 bases between them. Looked up from germline, CDR1 is SEHNR and CDR2 is FQNEAQ (reference sequence). For the CDR3, the DNA is TGTGCCAGCAGCGACCTGGGGATCATAGATAACTATGGCTACACCTTC. The encoded protein is CASSDLGIIDNYGYTF.

V and J are TRBV18 and TRBJ1-5, with D unresolved. V was cut by 0 bases and J by 6 bases, with 15 bases left in between. Germline V gene sequence: CDR1 KGHSH, CDR2 LQKENI. This CDR3 has 16 residues. The DNA for the CDR3 is TGTGCCAGCTCACCACCCGGCCCTCAGGAAGGTCAGCCCCAGCATTTT. Residues: CASSPPGPQEGQPQHF. The whole variable domain, remainder taken from reference TRBV18 and TRBJ1-5, is NAGVMQNPRHLVRRRGQEARLRCSPMKGHSHVYWYRQLPEEGLKFMVYLQKENIIDESGMPKERFSAEFPKEGPSILRIQQVVRGDSAAYFCASSPPGPQEGQPQHFGDGTRLSIL.

This clone was detected only once. The J gene is TRBJ1-2, the V gene TRBV6-5; possibly TRBD1 for D (5 bases). Germline V gives CDR1 MNHEY, CDR2 SVGAGI. CDR3 length: 16 amino acids. The V gene lost 1 base and the J gene lost 5 bases, with 17 bases spanning the gap. The CDR3 region has the DNA TGTGCCAGCAGTTACTTCGGGGTCCAGGGAGGGTATGGCTACACCTTC. Translated: CASSYFGVQGGYGYTF.

The chain links TRBV5-1 to TRBJ1-4, with D maybe TRBD1 (6 bases). There are 16 residues in the CDR3. Per the germline V gene, CDR1 is SGHRS and CDR2 is YFSETQ. Trimming pared 3 bases from V and 3 bases from J, leaving 15 bases between. The CDR3 region is CASSSEGGVANEKLFF. The DNA of the CDR3 is TGCGCCAGCAGCTCCGAAGGGGGGGTAGCTAATGAAAAACTGTTTTTT.

This chain links TRBV6-4 with TRBJ1-1; D is perhaps TRBD1 (6 bases). The germline gives CDR1 MRHNA, CDR2 SNTAGT. V shed 4 bases and J shed 5 bases, with 11 bases lying between them. The CDR3 length is 13 residues. The CDR3 region is CASSALRGTEAFF. For the CDR3, the DNA is TGTGCCAGCAGTGCCCTCAGGGGAACTGAAGCTTTCTTT.

This clone occurred once. The rearrangement uses TRBV5-4 and TRBJ2-1; possible D gene TRBD1, 7 bases. The CDR3 is 15 residues long. Trimming stripped 5 bases from V and 5 bases from J, with 17 bases between. Germline CDR1 and CDR2: SGHNT and YYREEE (reference sequence). The CDR3 region has the DNA TGTGCCAGCAGATCGGGACAGCGGGCGGACAATGAGCAGTTCTTC. Its protein product is CASRSGQRADNEQFF.